This TCR beta chain was recorded in a study of response to subunit inactivated influenza vaccine listed by TCRdb under 2018. The study in broad terms: To follow how T cells responded to a trivalent subunit inactivated influenza vaccine, the researchers relied on deep quantitative profiling of the T cell receptor repertoire. Findings and caveats that apply to the study as a whole: The authors proposed that each seasonal influenza vaccination may bring in only a limited number of new T cells.

Comments on this clonotype: Its antigen is not yet known. The record has no base qualities; no much larger clone is one base away.

Cut back by 6 bases and 5 bases, the V and J ends lie 10 bases apart. From the cysteine up to the phenylalanine, the CDR3 has a length of 13 residues. Only the CDR3 part of the read is kept: 39 bases, read in frame from the first base. CDR1 is given as MNHNS and CDR2 as SASEGT, both from the germline V gene. The library was prepared using RT-PCR. Sequenced on an Illumina HiSeq 2500. TCRdb reworked the public reads: Q25 trimming with fastp, MiXCR clone assembly, productive beta chains retained. CDR3 protein sequences are deduplicated, and each keeps its most common genes and DNA. The sample table records 750,000 to 850,000 distinct CDR3 sequences; about 18% of these occur just once. Approximately 10% of the sample goes to the ten largest clones.

The TCR was taken from a middle-aged man who received an inactivated influenza vaccine. Donor details come from another sample of the same person, matched by shared clones. The material was PBMCs from blood, obtained roughly 5 days after vaccination. The V gene is TRBV6-1 and the J gene is TRBJ2-2; the best D guess is TRBD1, with 5 bases matching. The CDR3 loop reads CASRKQATGELFF. The nucleotide sequence reads as follows: TGTGCCAGCAGGAAACAGGCGACCGGGGAGCTGTTTTTT.